Listed below are T cell receptor beta chains from one sample, sequenced in a study of cytomegalovirus exposure and HLA in healthy donors. Using immunoSEQ multiplex PCR, the repertoire was profiled, and TCRdb retains in-frame clones only, with some absent. In total, the table holds more than 140,000 clones. The sequencing input was PBMCs. These receptors originate from a woman aged 18-35 years in good health and CMV-seronegative. CDR3s include the opening cysteine and the closing phenylalanine or tryptophan. Each record gives: J gene, D gene, V gene, CDR3 DNA, CDR3 protein. D genes are given only for firm matches.

j_call: TRBJ1-2
d_call: .
v_call: TRBV28
cdr3_nt: TGTGCCAGCAGTTTCGGGGGAGCAGGTGGCTATGGCTACACCTTC
cdr3_aa: CASSFGGAGGYGYTF

j_call: TRBJ1-1
d_call: .
v_call: TRBV5-1
cdr3_nt: TGCGCCAGCAGACACGATCTGGCCACTGAAGCTTTCTTT
cdr3_aa: CASRHDLATEAFF

j_call: TRBJ2-2
d_call: .
v_call: TRBV18
cdr3_nt: TGTGCCAGCTCACCACCTATCCGGACTAACACCGGGGAGCTGTTTTTT
cdr3_aa: CASSPPIRTNTGELFF

j_call: TRBJ1-2
d_call: .
v_call: TRBV30
cdr3_nt: TGTGCCTGGAGGGCAGGGACTAACTATGGCTACACCTTC
cdr3_aa: CAWRAGTNYGYTF

j_call: TRBJ2-7
d_call: .
v_call: TRBV6-1
cdr3_nt: TGTGCCAGCGGTAGCGAGCAGTACTTC
cdr3_aa: CASGSEQYF

j_call: TRBJ2-3
d_call: .
v_call: TRBV6-5
cdr3_nt: TGTGCCACCGGAGGCGGGATGGCAGATACGCAGTATTTT
cdr3_aa: CATGGGMADTQYF

j_call: TRBJ2-2
d_call: TRBD1
v_call: TRBV19
cdr3_nt: TGTGCCAGTAGTCGGACAGGGGGCAACGGGGAGCTGTTTTTT
cdr3_aa: CASSRTGGNGELFF

j_call: TRBJ2-7
d_call: .
v_call: TRBV4-2
cdr3_nt: TGTGCCAGCAGCCAACTCGGGGTTGACGAGCAGTACTTC
cdr3_aa: CASSQLGVDEQYF

j_call: TRBJ2-3
d_call: .
v_call: TRBV5-1
cdr3_nt: TGCGCCAGCAGCTTGGCCGGGTGGGGGGGCACAGATACGCAGTATTTT
cdr3_aa: CASSLAGWGGTDTQYF

j_call: TRBJ1-2
d_call: .
v_call: TRBV7-2
cdr3_nt: TGTGCCAGCAGCTTAGCGGGGCAGGGTTACTATGGCTACACCTTC
cdr3_aa: CASSLAGQGYYGYTF

j_call: TRBJ1-2
d_call: .
v_call: TRBV14
cdr3_nt: TGTGCCAGCAGCCACACCAGACACGGACAATCTAACTATGGCTACACCTTC
cdr3_aa: CASSHTRHGQSNYGYTF

j_call: TRBJ2-2
d_call: TRBD2
v_call: TRBV7-2
cdr3_nt: TGTGCCAGCAGTTACTCTAGCGGCGCGAACACCGGGGAGCTGTTTTTT
cdr3_aa: CASSYSSGANTGELFF

j_call: TRBJ1-4
d_call: .
v_call: TRBV9
cdr3_nt: TGTGCCAGCAGCGTAGCTGGAGGACTAGGTGAAAAACTGTTTTTT
cdr3_aa: CASSVAGGLGEKLFF

j_call: TRBJ2-5
d_call: .
v_call: TRBV6-5
cdr3_nt: TGTGCCAGCAGGCTGGCAGGGGTGGAGACCCAGTACTTC
cdr3_aa: CASRLAGVETQYF

j_call: TRBJ2-3
d_call: TRBD2
v_call: TRBV12-5
cdr3_nt: TGTGCTAGTGGTTTGGCGGTCAAGACTAGCGGGAGGGCCGCAGATACGCAGTATTTT
cdr3_aa: CASGLAVKTSGRAADTQYF

j_call: TRBJ2-1
d_call: .
v_call: TRBV5-1
cdr3_nt: TGCGCCAGCAGCTTGGGGACAGGGAGGGGGACCTACAATGAGCAGTTCTTC
cdr3_aa: CASSLGTGRGTYNEQFF

j_call: TRBJ1-2
d_call: .
v_call: TRBV6-5
cdr3_nt: TGTGCCAGCAGTTACTCATCACACCCAGGGAACTATGGCTACACCTTC
cdr3_aa: CASSYSSHPGNYGYTF

j_call: TRBJ1-1
d_call: .
v_call: TRBV2
cdr3_nt: TGTGCCAGCAGAACGACAGAGAACACTGAAGCTTTCTTT
cdr3_aa: CASRTTENTEAFF

j_call: TRBJ1-2
d_call: TRBD1
v_call: TRBV4-1
cdr3_nt: TGCGCCAGCAGCCAGGACAGGGGGGGCGGCTACACCTTC
cdr3_aa: CASSQDRGGGYTF

j_call: TRBJ2-5
d_call: .
v_call: TRBV9
cdr3_nt: TGTGCCAGCAGCGTAAGTTGGGGAGACGAGACCCAGTACTTC
cdr3_aa: CASSVSWGDETQYF

j_call: TRBJ2-7
d_call: .
v_call: TRBV30
cdr3_nt: TGTGCCTGGAGTGTAATCGGGAACGAGCAGTACTTC
cdr3_aa: CAWSVIGNEQYF

j_call: TRBJ2-5
d_call: TRBD2
v_call: TRBV5-1
cdr3_nt: TGCGCCAGCAGCTTAGCGGGAGGGCCACAAGAGACCCAGTACTTC
cdr3_aa: CASSLAGGPQETQYF

j_call: TRBJ1-2
d_call: .
v_call: TRBV29-1
cdr3_nt: TGCAGCGTTGTGGCGGCAGGGCAGGGGGGCTACACCTTC
cdr3_aa: CSVVAAGQGGYTF

j_call: TRBJ2-1
d_call: .
v_call: TRBV9
cdr3_nt: TGTGCCAGCAGCGACATAGCGGCCTACAATGAGCAGTTCTTC
cdr3_aa: CASSDIAAYNEQFF

j_call: TRBJ2-5
d_call: TRBD2
v_call: TRBV4-3
cdr3_nt: TGCGCCAGCAGCCAAGAAGGACTAGCGGGAGAGACCCAGTACTTC
cdr3_aa: CASSQEGLAGETQYF

j_call: TRBJ1-5
d_call: .
v_call: TRBV5-1
cdr3_nt: TGCGCCAGCAGCCCTACTCCTGCGGGCAGCAATCAGCCCCAGCATTTT
cdr3_aa: CASSPTPAGSNQPQHF

j_call: TRBJ2-3
d_call: .
v_call: TRBV4-3
cdr3_nt: TGCGCCAGCAGCCAAGATCTGAGAAACAGGCCGGTTGGCTATACGCAGTATTTT
cdr3_aa: CASSQDLRNRPVGYTQYF

j_call: TRBJ1-1
d_call: .
v_call: TRBV5-1
cdr3_nt: TGCGCCGGCAGGATCGAGTTAATGAACACTGAAGCTTTCTTT
cdr3_aa: CAGRIELMNTEAFF

j_call: TRBJ1-1
d_call: .
v_call: TRBV7-9
cdr3_nt: TGTGCCAGCAGCCCCCTTGGGGGGGCGAACACTGAAGCTTTCTTT
cdr3_aa: CASSPLGGANTEAFF

j_call: TRBJ2-2
d_call: .
v_call: TRBV11-3
cdr3_nt: TGTGCCAGCAGCGGGGGCGGGGACAGCCTTAACACCGGGGAGCTGTTTTTT
cdr3_aa: CASSGGGDSLNTGELFF

j_call: TRBJ2-3
d_call: TRBD1
v_call: TRBV6-6
cdr3_nt: TGTGCCAGCAGGGATACAGGGGCTAGCACAGATACGCAGTATTTT
cdr3_aa: CASRDTGASTDTQYF

j_call: TRBJ2-1
d_call: TRBD2
v_call: TRBV7-3
cdr3_nt: TGTGCCAGCAGCCCGGGAGGGGGAGATGAGCAGTTCTTC
cdr3_aa: CASSPGGGDEQFF

j_call: TRBJ2-5
d_call: .
v_call: TRBV4-3
cdr3_nt: TGCGCCAGCAGCCCGACAGCTTCAATCCAAGAGACCCAGTACTTC
cdr3_aa: CASSPTASIQETQYF

j_call: TRBJ1-5
d_call: .
v_call: TRBV2
cdr3_nt: TGTGCCAGCAGTCCCCCCCGGCGGTCTACAGGGAAGAGCAATCAGCCCCAGCATTTT
cdr3_aa: CASSPPRRSTGKSNQPQHF

j_call: TRBJ2-1
d_call: .
v_call: TRBV5-1
cdr3_nt: TGCGCCAGCAGCTTGGAGGCGGGAACCTTCGGCAATGAGCAGTTCTTC
cdr3_aa: CASSLEAGTFGNEQFF

j_call: TRBJ2-1
d_call: TRBD2
v_call: TRBV4-1
cdr3_nt: TGCGCCAGCAGCCAAGATGTGCTAGCGGGAGGGTACAATGAGCAGTTCTTC
cdr3_aa: CASSQDVLAGGYNEQFF